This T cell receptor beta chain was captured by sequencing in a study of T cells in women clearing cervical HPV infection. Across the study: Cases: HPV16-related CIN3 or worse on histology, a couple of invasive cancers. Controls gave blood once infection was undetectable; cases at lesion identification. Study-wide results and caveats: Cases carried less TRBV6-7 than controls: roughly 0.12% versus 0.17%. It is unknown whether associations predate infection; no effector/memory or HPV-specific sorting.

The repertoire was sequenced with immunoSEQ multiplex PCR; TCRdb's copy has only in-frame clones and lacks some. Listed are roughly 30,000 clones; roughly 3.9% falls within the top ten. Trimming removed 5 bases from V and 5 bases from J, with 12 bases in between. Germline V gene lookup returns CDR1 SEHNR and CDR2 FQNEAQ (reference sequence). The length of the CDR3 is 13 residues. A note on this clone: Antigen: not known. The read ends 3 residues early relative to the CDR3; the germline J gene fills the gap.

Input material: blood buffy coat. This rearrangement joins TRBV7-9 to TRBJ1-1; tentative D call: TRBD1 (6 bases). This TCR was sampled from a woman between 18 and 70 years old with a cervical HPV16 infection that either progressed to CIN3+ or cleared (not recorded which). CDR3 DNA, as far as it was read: TGTGCCAGCAGCCTCCGACAGGTGACTGAA. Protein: CASSLRQVTE. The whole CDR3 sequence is CASSLRQVTEAFF.